This entry lists 10 T cell receptor beta chains sequenced from one sample in a study of cytomegalovirus exposure and HLA in healthy donors. The PCR was carried out with 60 Vbeta primers and 13 Jbeta primers. TCRdb's table, derived via immunoSEQ multiplex PCR, lists solely in-frame clones and lacks some. The table shows over 150,000 clones, with 82% occurring only once. What was sequenced was PBMCs. Source of these receptors: a male donor in good health and CMV-seropositive.

The gene calls are TRBV27 and TRBJ2-1; D possibly corresponds to TRBD1 (6 bases). CDR1 is MNHEY and CDR2 is SMNVEV in the germline V gene (reference sequence). The CDR3 spans 16 residues. Trimming removed 5 bases from V and 2 bases from J, with 16 bases in between. CDR3 region: CASSGGQSITYNEQFF. The CDR3 nucleotides read TGTGCCAGCAGTGGAGGACAGTCTATCACCTACAATGAGCAGTTCTTC.

The rearrangement joins TRBV27 to TRBJ2-1; 8 bases align to TRBD1. Germline V lookup: CDR1 MNHEY, CDR2 SMNVEV (reference sequence). V was clipped by 5 bases and J by 5 bases; unmatched bases: 11. The CDR3 spans 16 residues. The CDR3 reads CASSISRGRRNNEQFF. The CDR3 bases are TGTGCCAGCAGTATCTCCAGGGGGCGAAGAAACAATGAGCAGTTCTTC.

CDR3 DNA sequence: TGTGCCAGCAGCGTAGGGGGAGGGGTAACTGAAGCTTTCTTT. Protein product: CASSVGGGVTEAFF. V and J are TRBV9 and TRBJ1-1, with D tentatively TRBD1 (5 bases). CDR3 size: 14 residues. In germline, CDR1 is SGDLS, CDR2 YYNGEE. The germline V and J ends were trimmed by 0 bases and 5 bases, with 11 bases remaining between them. The whole variable domain, remainder taken from reference TRBV9 and TRBJ1-1, is DSGVTQTPKHLITATGQRVTLRCSPRSGDLSVYWYQQSLDQGLQFLIQYYNGEERAKGNILERFSAQQFPDLHSELNLSSLELGDSALYFCASSVGGGVTEAFFGQGTRLTVV.

The gene calls are TRBV12-5 and TRBJ1-2, with 8 bases aligning to TRBD1. Unmatched junction bases numbered 7, after V lost 4 bases and J lost 3 bases. The CDR3 contains 15 residues. Germline assignment: CDR1 LGHNT and CDR2 FRNRAP. CDR3 residues: CASGSWTGRYYGYTF. CDR3 in DNA: TGTGCTAGTGGTTCATGGACAGGGAGGTACTATGGCTACACCTTC.

The chain uses TRBV11-3 and TRBJ2-1, with D perhaps TRBD2 (7 bases). Per germline, CDR1 SGHNT and CDR2 YENEEA. V was clipped by 1 base and J by 6 bases, with 16 bases between them. The CDR3 is 16 amino acids. In nucleotides, the CDR3 is TGTGCCAGCAGCTTAGGATCGGCGGGGGCGGTCAATGAGCAGTTCTTC. Translated, it gives CASSLGSAGAVNEQFF.

V is TRBV23-1 and J is TRBJ2-5; 7 bases agree with TRBD2. TRBV23-1 counts as an open reading frame of uncertain function. The CDR3 covers 15 residues. Germline trimming cut 5 bases from V and 2 bases from J; bases unmatched to any gene: 8. CDR3 in amino acids: CASSTPTSEQETQYF. The CDR3 nucleotides are TGCGCCAGCAGTACCCCAACTAGCGAACAAGAGACCCAGTACTTC.

This chain connects TRBV30 to TRBJ1-2; 9 bases align to TRBD1. CDR1 and CDR2 (germline): GTSNPN, SVGIG (reference sequence). The CDR3 consists of 13 residues. The trim removed 4 bases at V and 8 bases at J, leaving 8 bases unmatched. The DNA of the CDR3 is TGTGCCTGGAACCCGACAGGGGGTGAGGGCTACACCTTC. Protein product: CAWNPTGGEGYTF.

The CDR3 region is CASSLGDSVEPQHF. CDR3 DNA sequence: TGCGCCAGCAGCTTGGGGGACAGCGTAGAGCCCCAGCATTTT. This chain joins TRBV5-1 and TRBJ1-5, with 7 positions matching TRBD1. Germline V CDR1 and CDR2: SGHRS, YFSETQ. Trimming took 0 bases from V and 8 from J; bases not matched to a gene: 5. This CDR3 is 14 amino acids long.

This clone has just one count. The genes are TRBV7-2 and TRBJ1-5, with TRBD1 identical over 10 bases. Germline values: CDR1 SGHTA, CDR2 FQGNSA. Losses at the gene ends were 4 bases for V and 6 bases for J; bases not matched to a gene: 3. The CDR3 runs to 14 residues. Written as DNA, the CDR3 is TGTGCCAGCAGCTCCCGACAGGGGGCTCAGCCCCAGCATTTT. Translation: CASSSRQGAQPQHF.

J is TRBJ2-7 and V is TRBV2, with no clear D. V shed 8 bases and J shed 2 bases, with 16 bases lying between them. Germline V gene lookup returns CDR1 SNHLY and CDR2 FYNNEI. CDR3 length equals 14 residues. CDR3 in DNA: TGTGCCAGCGGTACGAGTTTCGTTGCCTACGAGCAGTACTTC. Its translation is CASGTSFVAYEQYF.